A selection of T cell receptor beta chains follows, all from one sample in a study of beta chain features in type 1 diabetes. Generated by immunoSEQ multiplex PCR, the TCRdb table keeps only in-frame clones and is missing some. The data show under 400,000 clones, around 20% seen once. Sequencing was done on a sample of naive CD4+ T cells from blood. These receptors were collected from a young woman in good health. Both conserved end residues are part of each CDR3. A D gene is named only where the DNA matches it firmly. Clone size is given for some rows only: seen once, a few or many times, or a class if the clone is expanded.

CDR3 protein: CVSSVRTSGGPEVETQYF
CDR3 DNA: TGTGTCAGCAGCGTAAGGACTAGCGGGGGGCCAGAGGTGGAGACCCAGTACTTC
clone size: once
J gene: TRBJ2-5
V gene: TRBV9
D gene: TRBD2

CDR3 protein: CASSREITGGWDTGELFF
CDR3 DNA: TGTGCCAGCAGCCGCGAGATTACGGGAGGGTGGGACACCGGGGAGCTGTTTTTT
clone size: -
J gene: TRBJ2-2
V gene: TRBV11-2
D gene: TRBD2

CDR3 protein: CASVARRTEAFF
CDR3 DNA: TGTGCCAGTGTAGCCCGTCGGACTGAAGCTTTCTTT
clone size: few
J gene: TRBJ1-1
V gene: TRBV19
D gene: -

CDR3 protein: CASSPADSTFYGYTF
CDR3 DNA: TGTGCCAGCAGCCCCGCGGACAGTACCTTCTATGGCTACACCTTC
clone size: -
J gene: TRBJ1-2
V gene: TRBV7-8
D gene: -

CDR3 protein: CASSERGRETQYF
CDR3 DNA: TGTGCCAGCAGTGAAAGGGGCAGGGAGACCCAGTACTTC
clone size: -
J gene: TRBJ2-5
V gene: TRBV25-1
D gene: -

CDR3 protein: CASSRRIGGETQYF
CDR3 DNA: TGTGCCAGCAGTCGAAGGATAGGAGGGGAGACCCAGTACTTC
clone size: few
J gene: TRBJ2-5
V gene: TRBV7-2
D gene: -

CDR3 protein: CASSGLAEPDNEQFF
CDR3 DNA: TGCGCCAGCAGCGGACTAGCGGAGCCAGACAATGAGCAGTTCTTC
clone size: -
J gene: TRBJ2-1
V gene: TRBV5-1
D gene: TRBD2

CDR3 protein: CASSQGQFYGYTF
CDR3 DNA: TGTGCCAGCAGCCAGGGACAGTTCTATGGCTACACCTTC
clone size: -
J gene: TRBJ1-2
V gene: TRBV7-9
D gene: TRBD1

CDR3 protein: CASSLRQGAGETQYF
CDR3 DNA: TGCGCCAGCAGCTTGCGACAGGGGGCCGGAGAGACCCAGTACTTC
clone size: -
J gene: TRBJ2-5
V gene: TRBV5-1
D gene: TRBD1

CDR3 protein: CASSLKLAGGTGDYEQYF
CDR3 DNA: TGTGCCAGCAGCTTAAAGCTAGCGGGGGGGACGGGAGACTACGAGCAGTACTTC
clone size: few
J gene: TRBJ2-7
V gene: TRBV7-6
D gene: TRBD2

CDR3 protein: CATSRGLVSDTGELFF
CDR3 DNA: TGTGCCACCAGCAGAGGCCTAGTTAGCGACACCGGGGAGCTGTTTTTT
clone size: -
J gene: TRBJ2-2
V gene: TRBV15
D gene: -

CDR3 protein: CASSPGIGRGQETQYF
CDR3 DNA: TGCGCCAGCAGCCCCGGCATAGGAAGGGGCCAAGAGACCCAGTACTTC
clone size: -
J gene: TRBJ2-5
V gene: TRBV5-1
D gene: -

CDR3 protein: CASSEGTGVYQETQYF
CDR3 DNA: TGTGCCAGCAGTGAAGGGACAGGGGTTTACCAAGAGACCCAGTACTTC
clone size: -
J gene: TRBJ2-5
V gene: TRBV25-1
D gene: TRBD1

CDR3 protein: CASSEDGRLGAQHF
CDR3 DNA: TGCGCCAGCAGCGAGGACGGGCGATTGGGAGCCCAGCATTTT
clone size: -
J gene: TRBJ1-5
V gene: TRBV5-1
D gene: -

CDR3 protein: CAWRGAPTGEQYF
CDR3 DNA: TGTGCCTGGAGGGGGGCCCCAACGGGGGAGCAGTACTTC
clone size: once
J gene: TRBJ2-7
V gene: TRBV30
D gene: -

CDR3 protein: CASSQGASGSYNEQFF
CDR3 DNA: TGCGCCAGCAGCCAAGGGGCTAGCGGTTCCTACAATGAGCAGTTCTTC
clone size: few
J gene: TRBJ2-1
V gene: TRBV4-1
D gene: TRBD2

CDR3 protein: CASSFTGGGIDTQYF
CDR3 DNA: TGTGCCAGCAGCTTTACGGGGGGGGGCATAGATACGCAGTATTTT
clone size: -
J gene: TRBJ2-3
V gene: TRBV7-9
D gene: TRBD2

CDR3 protein: CASRAGNNSPLHF
CDR3 DNA: TGTGCCAGCAGAGCAGGGAATAATTCACCCCTCCACTTT
clone size: -
J gene: TRBJ1-6
V gene: TRBV2
D gene: -

CDR3 protein: CATSTRSWSSYNSPLHF
CDR3 DNA: TGTGCCACCAGCACTCGGTCCTGGAGCTCCTATAATTCACCCCTCCACTTT
clone size: -
J gene: TRBJ1-6
V gene: TRBV15
D gene: -

CDR3 protein: CASSPTIGGSPLHF
CDR3 DNA: TGTGCCAGCAGCCCGACTATTGGTGGGTCACCCCTCCACTTT
clone size: -
J gene: TRBJ1-6
V gene: TRBV13
D gene: -

CDR3 protein: CASSLETGYNQPQHF
CDR3 DNA: TGTGCCAGCAGCTTAGAGACAGGGTACAATCAGCCCCAGCATTTT
clone size: few
J gene: TRBJ1-5
V gene: TRBV7-2
D gene: TRBD1

CDR3 protein: CASSLDAGGYTF
CDR3 DNA: TGTGCCAGCAGCTTGGACGCCGGGGGCTACACCTTC
clone size: few
J gene: TRBJ1-2
V gene: TRBV5-4
D gene: -

CDR3 protein: CASGDRDTDTQYF
CDR3 DNA: TGTGCCAGCGGGGACAGAGACACAGATACGCAGTATTTT
clone size: few
J gene: TRBJ2-3
V gene: TRBV2
D gene: TRBD1

CDR3 protein: CASSLAGWETQYF
CDR3 DNA: TGTGCCAGCAGTTTGGCAGGGTGGGAGACCCAGTACTTC
clone size: few
J gene: TRBJ2-5
V gene: TRBV27
D gene: -

CDR3 protein: CSVGAYSSYNEQFF
CDR3 DNA: TGCAGCGTTGGGGCGTATAGCTCCTACAATGAGCAGTTCTTC
clone size: -
J gene: TRBJ2-1
V gene: TRBV29-1
D gene: -

CDR3 protein: CASSVGGLVGANVLTF
CDR3 DNA: TGTGCCAGCAGCGTAGGAGGGTTAGTTGGGGCCAACGTCCTGACTTTC
clone size: once
J gene: TRBJ2-6
V gene: TRBV9
D gene: -

CDR3 protein: CASSYSTGGGYEQYF
CDR3 DNA: TGTGCCAGCAGTTACTCCACAGGGGGCGGCTACGAGCAGTACTTC
clone size: -
J gene: TRBJ2-7
V gene: TRBV6-5
D gene: TRBD1

CDR3 protein: CATSSSGTSGYNEQFF
CDR3 DNA: TGTGCCACCAGCAGTTCCGGGACTAGCGGCTACAATGAGCAGTTCTTC
clone size: few
J gene: TRBJ2-1
V gene: TRBV15
D gene: TRBD2

CDR3 protein: CASSRISGRENAEAFF
CDR3 DNA: TGTGCCAGCAGTCGCATCTCGGGACGGGAGAACGCTGAAGCTTTCTTT
clone size: -
J gene: TRBJ1-1
V gene: TRBV5-4
D gene: -

CDR3 protein: CSASSDYEQYF
CDR3 DNA: TGCAGTGCGTCCAGCGACTACGAGCAGTACTTC
clone size: -
J gene: TRBJ2-7
V gene: TRBV20-1
D gene: -

CDR3 protein: CASSRGLLVYEQYF
CDR3 DNA: TGTGCCAGCAGCCGGGGACTTTTAGTCTACGAGCAGTACTTC
clone size: -
J gene: TRBJ2-7
V gene: TRBV7-2
D gene: -

CDR3 protein: CASSVGQVDYGYTF
CDR3 DNA: TGTGCCAGCAGCGTGGGACAGGTGGACTATGGCTACACCTTC
clone size: -
J gene: TRBJ1-2
V gene: TRBV9
D gene: TRBD1

CDR3 protein: CASSRLQGGETQYF
CDR3 DNA: TGTGCTAGCAGCCGACTCCAGGGAGGGGAGACCCAGTACTTC
clone size: few
J gene: TRBJ2-5
V gene: TRBV7-7
D gene: TRBD2

CDR3 protein: CASSERTGYQETQYF
CDR3 DNA: TGTGCCAGCAGCGAAAGGACAGGTTACCAAGAGACCCAGTACTTC
clone size: few
J gene: TRBJ2-5
V gene: TRBV5-4
D gene: TRBD1

CDR3 protein: CASSESSRGYEQYF
CDR3 DNA: TGCGCCAGCAGTGAGAGTAGCCGGGGCTACGAGCAGTACTTC
clone size: -
J gene: TRBJ2-7
V gene: TRBV10-2
D gene: -

CDR3 protein: CASSGRRGYGYTF
CDR3 DNA: TGTGCCAGCTCCGGCCGGAGGGGCTATGGCTACACCTTC
clone size: few
J gene: TRBJ1-2
V gene: TRBV27
D gene: -

CDR3 protein: CASSALDAGELFF
CDR3 DNA: TGTGCCAGCTCAGCTCTAGATGCCGGGGAGCTGTTTTTT
clone size: few
J gene: TRBJ2-2
V gene: TRBV18
D gene: -

CDR3 protein: CSVSIGALQPQHF
CDR3 DNA: TGCAGCGTCTCGATAGGGGCTTTGCAGCCCCAGCATTTT
clone size: -
J gene: TRBJ1-5
V gene: TRBV29-1
D gene: -

CDR3 protein: CAWEDSNVFF
CDR3 DNA: TGTGCCTGGGAGGACAGTAACGTGTTTTTT
clone size: few
J gene: TRBJ2-2
V gene: TRBV30
D gene: -

CDR3 protein: CASSDSGSPSLEQYF
CDR3 DNA: TGTGCCAGCAGTGATAGCGGGAGCCCCTCTCTCGAGCAGTACTTC
clone size: -
J gene: TRBJ2-7
V gene: TRBV6-1
D gene: TRBD2

CDR3 protein: CASSPPSGAYNEQFF
CDR3 DNA: TGCGCCAGCAGCCCCCCCAGCGGGGCCTACAATGAGCAGTTCTTC
clone size: once
J gene: TRBJ2-1
V gene: TRBV5-1
D gene: TRBD2

CDR3 protein: CSAEGGTYEQYF
CDR3 DNA: TGCAGCGCTGAGGGAGGGACTTACGAGCAGTACTTC
clone size: few
J gene: TRBJ2-7
V gene: TRBV29-1
D gene: TRBD2

CDR3 protein: CASSLDSGQGDEKLFF
CDR3 DNA: TGTGCCAGCAGCTTAGACTCGGGACAGGGGGATGAAAAACTGTTTTTT
clone size: few
J gene: TRBJ1-4
V gene: TRBV7-2
D gene: TRBD1

CDR3 protein: CASSRSDRAYNYGYTF
CDR3 DNA: TGTGCCAGCAGCCGCTCCGACAGGGCCTATAACTATGGCTACACCTTC
clone size: -
J gene: TRBJ1-2
V gene: TRBV7-2
D gene: TRBD1

CDR3 protein: CSVEAGVATEAFF
CDR3 DNA: TGCAGCGTTGAGGCAGGGGTCGCCACTGAAGCTTTCTTT
clone size: -
J gene: TRBJ1-1
V gene: TRBV29-1
D gene: -

CDR3 protein: CAWRLRDRRNEQFF
CDR3 DNA: TGTGCCTGGAGGTTAAGGGACAGGAGAAATGAGCAGTTCTTC
clone size: few
J gene: TRBJ2-1
V gene: TRBV30
D gene: TRBD1

CDR3 protein: CASSPGTAGANVLTF
CDR3 DNA: TGTGCCAGCTCACCAGGGACAGCCGGGGCCAACGTCCTGACTTTC
clone size: once
J gene: TRBJ2-6
V gene: TRBV18
D gene: TRBD1

CDR3 protein: CASSQGPENEQYF
CDR3 DNA: TGTGCCAGCAGCCAGGGGCCCGAAAACGAGCAGTACTTC
clone size: few
J gene: TRBJ2-7
V gene: TRBV5-4
D gene: -

CDR3 protein: CASSATSPNTGELFF
CDR3 DNA: TGCGCCAGCAGCGCGACTAGCCCTAACACCGGGGAGCTGTTTTTT
clone size: -
J gene: TRBJ2-2
V gene: TRBV5-1
D gene: TRBD2

CDR3 protein: CASSRLGAGRTGELFF
CDR3 DNA: TGCGCCAGCAGCCGATTAGGGGCAGGGCGAACCGGGGAGCTGTTTTTT
clone size: -
J gene: TRBJ2-2
V gene: TRBV4-1
D gene: -

CDR3 protein: CASSQDGYYGYTF
CDR3 DNA: TGCGCCAGCAGCCAAGACGGTTACTATGGCTACACCTTC
clone size: -
J gene: TRBJ1-2
V gene: TRBV4-1
D gene: -

CDR3 protein: CAWRRNRGGEAFF
CDR3 DNA: TGTGCCTGGAGGCGTAACAGGGGGGGTGAAGCTTTCTTT
clone size: few
J gene: TRBJ1-1
V gene: TRBV30
D gene: TRBD1

CDR3 protein: CASSFDGISGQPQHF
CDR3 DNA: TGTGCCAGCAGTTTCGACGGGATCTCGGGTCAGCCCCAGCATTTT
clone size: -
J gene: TRBJ1-5
V gene: TRBV2
D gene: -